Listed below are T cell receptor beta chains from one sample, sequenced in a study of cytomegalovirus exposure and HLA in healthy donors. This table comes from immunoSEQ multiplex PCR, and its TCRdb copy is limited to in-frame clones, with some not included. The sample yields tens of thousands of clones, roughly 94% seen once. Sequenced material: PBMCs. All receptors derive from a man younger than 35 in good health and CMV-seropositive. CDR3s include the opening cysteine and the closing phenylalanine or tryptophan. D genes are given only for firm matches. The listing skips clone size in some rows; elsewhere it reads once, few, many or a size class.

>TRBV11-2|TRBJ2-3|.|.
CASTSFKGAQYF
TGTGCCAGCACCTCCTTCAAGGGGGCGCAGTATTTT
>TRBV27|TRBJ2-3|.|.
CASSLSGAADTQYF
TGTGCCAGCAGTTTATCGGGAGCTGCGGATACGCAGTATTTT
>TRBV6-6|TRBJ2-7|.|.
CASSYLRTDSYEQYF
TGTGCCAGCAGTTACCTGAGGACAGACTCCTACGAGCAGTACTTC
>TRBV7-9|TRBJ1-4|.|.
CASSLGTASEKLFF
TGTGCCAGCAGCTTAGGGACAGCATCTGAAAAACTGTTTTTT
>TRBV28|TRBJ2-7|.|once
CASSPTTVTYEQYF
TGTGCCAGCAGTCCGACCACAGTAACATACGAGCAGTACTTC
>TRBV5-6|TRBJ1-2|TRBD1|few
CASKDRALQIYGYIF
TGTGCCAGTAAGGACAGGGCCCTCCAGATATATGGCTACATCTTC
>TRBV10-1|TRBJ1-1|TRBD1|.
CASSESGGTGNEAFF
TGCGCCAGCAGTGAGTCAGGGGGGACAGGGAATGAAGCTTTCTTT
>TRBV11-2|TRBJ2-5|TRBD2|.
CASSLVSSGKETQYF
TGTGCCAGCAGCTTAGTCTCTAGCGGAAAAGAGACCCAGTACTTC
>TRBV27|TRBJ1-5|.|.
CASSLGTGGNQPQHF
TGTGCCAGCAGTTTAGGTACCGGGGGAAATCAGCCCCAGCATTTT
>TRBV27|TRBJ2-7|TRBD1|.
CASSLNYGDSYEQYF
TGTGCCAGCAGTTTGAATTATGGGGACAGCTACGAGCAGTACTTC
>TRBV5-4|TRBJ1-3|.|.
CASSTGYAGNTIYF
TGTGCCAGCAGTACAGGGTACGCCGGAAACACCATATATTTT
>TRBV4-3|TRBJ1-1|.|.
CASSQVGRGQNTEAFF
TGCGCCAGCAGCCAAGTTGGCAGGGGACAGAACACTGAAGCTTTCTTT
>TRBV7-9|TRBJ2-1|TRBD1|.
CASSLRGGAYNEQFF
TGTGCCAGCAGCTTACGAGGGGGCGCCTACAATGAGCAGTTCTTC
>TRBV18|TRBJ1-2|.|.
CASSRPQNGYTF
TGTGCCAGCTCACGACCCCAAAATGGCTACACCTTC
>TRBV4-3|TRBJ2-3|TRBD2|.
CASRRLAGVPDTQYF
TGCGCCAGCAGACGCCTAGCGGGAGTCCCAGATACGCAGTATTTT
>TRBV25-1|TRBJ1-4|.|.
CAIQTALNEKLFF
TGTGCCATTCAGACAGCGCTTAATGAAAAACTGTTTTTT
>TRBV7-2|TRBJ1-6|TRBD1|.
CASSTLTGGDSPLHF
TGTGCCAGCAGCACCTTGACAGGGGGAGATTCACCCCTCCACTTT
>TRBV19|TRBJ1-1|.|.
CASSISGPGGEAFF
TGTGCCAGTAGTATATCAGGGCCTGGTGGCGAAGCTTTCTTT
>TRBV10-3|TRBJ2-3|TRBD1|.
CAISESLGQGSTDTQYF
TGTGCCATCAGTGAGTCTTTGGGACAGGGAAGCACAGATACGCAGTATTTT
>TRBV5-8|TRBJ2-3|TRBD1|.
CASSLEGAWDTQYF
TGTGCCAGCAGCTTGGAGGGGGCATGGGATACGCAGTATTTT
>TRBV19|TRBJ1-2|TRBD1|.
CASRDRGSYGYTF
TGTGCCAGTAGGGACAGGGGATCCTATGGCTACACCTTC
>TRBV10-2|TRBJ2-1|.|.
CASSGQGPYNEQFF
TGCGCCAGCAGTGGGCAGGGGCCATACAATGAGCAGTTCTTC
>TRBV12-5|TRBJ2-1|TRBD1|.
CASGLVLGDRDLYEQFF
TGTGCTAGTGGTTTGGTACTAGGGGACAGGGACTTATATGAGCAGTTCTTC
>TRBV11-3|TRBJ1-1|.|few
CASSLTGNTEAFF
TGTGCCAGCAGCCTTACGGGGAACACTGAAGCTTTCTTT
>TRBV7-2|TRBJ2-5|.|.
CASSSKRGQRIQETQYF
TGTGCCAGCAGCTCGAAGAGAGGACAGAGAATCCAAGAGACCCAGTACTTC
>TRBV6-6|TRBJ1-5|.|.
CASSLSGGHQPQHF
TGTGCCAGCAGTTTGTCTGGCGGGCACCAGCCCCAGCATTTT
>TRBV15|TRBJ1-1|.|.
CATRLEGNTEAFF
TGTGCCACCAGGTTAGAGGGAAACACTGAAGCTTTCTTT
>TRBV6-5|TRBJ1-1|.|.
CASSYSAYTEAFF
TGTGCCAGCAGTTACTCGGCCTACACTGAAGCTTTCTTT
>TRBV11-2|TRBJ2-3|TRBD2|.
CASSSTRRGISTDTQYF
TGTGCCAGCAGCTCCACGCGGCGGGGGATATCCACAGATACGCAGTATTTT
>TRBV5-4|TRBJ2-1|TRBD1|.
CASRWTGGILDEQFF
TGTGCCAGCAGATGGACAGGGGGCATTTTAGATGAGCAGTTCTTC
>TRBV7-9|TRBJ2-1|TRBD2|.
CASSQVAGASYNEQFF
TGTGCCAGCAGCCAGGTAGCGGGAGCCTCCTACAATGAGCAGTTCTTC
>TRBV11-2|TRBJ1-2|.|.
CASSLMGAGQGYTF
TGTGCCAGCAGCTTAATGGGAGCCGGGCAGGGCTACACCTTC
>TRBV14|TRBJ2-7|.|.
CASSQGQSYEQYF
TGTGCCAGCAGCCAAGGCCAGTCCTACGAGCAGTACTTC
>TRBV7-8|TRBJ2-3|TRBD1|.
CASSLRGRSTDTQYF
TGTGCCAGCAGCCTAAGGGGGCGTAGCACAGATACGCAGTATTTT
>TRBV6-5|TRBJ1-2|.|.
CASSYSRAGGYGYTF
TGTGCCAGCAGTTACTCGAGAGCGGGGGGCTATGGCTACACCTTC
>TRBV6-1|TRBJ2-5|TRBD2|.
CASTPSGPQETQYF
TGTGCCAGCACCCCTAGCGGGCCACAAGAGACCCAGTACTTC
>TRBV6-6|TRBJ2-4|TRBD1|.
CASSHEDRVKNIQYF
TGTGCCAGCAGCCACGAGGACAGGGTGAAAAACATTCAGTACTTC
>TRBV28|TRBJ2-7|.|.
CASSLGGRTYEQYF
TGTGCCAGCAGTTTAGGAGGCAGGACCTACGAGCAGTACTTC
>TRBV6-5|TRBJ2-2|.|.
CASRRATGELFF
TGTGCCAGCAGGAGGGCGACCGGGGAGCTGTTTTTT
>TRBV4-1|TRBJ2-6|.|.
CASSVTRQASGANVLTF
TGCGCCAGCAGCGTTACACGACAGGCTTCTGGGGCCAACGTCCTGACTTTC
>TRBV6-6|TRBJ1-4|.|.
CASRADGLTNEKLFF
TGTGCCAGCAGAGCGGACGGTTTAACTAATGAAAAACTGTTTTTT
>TRBV19|TRBJ2-7|.|.
CASSMGDTSYEQYF
TGTGCCAGTAGTATGGGGGACACGAGCTACGAGCAGTACTTC
>TRBV21-1|TRBJ2-1|.|.
CASSDETSGGSYNEQFF
TGTGCCAGCAGCGACGAGACTAGCGGGGGTTCCTACAATGAGCAGTTCTTC
>TRBV6-1|TRBJ1-4|TRBD1|.
CASSRQGRTNEKLFF
TGTGCCAGCAGTAGACAGGGTAGAACTAATGAAAAACTGTTTTTT